This T cell receptor beta chain is from a study of cytomegalovirus exposure and HLA in healthy donors. Background on the study: From donors who were HLA-typed, an early data release held approximately 91 million unique TCRs. Ancestry clustering placed roughly 86% of around 400 genotyped donors in the Caucasian-associated cluster.

There are 15 residues in the CDR3. Germline CDR1 is SGHAT and CDR2 is FQNNGV. V dropped 3 bases and J dropped 1; count of bases not matched to a gene: 2. About this clone itself: Its specificity is not known.

Findings and limits, study-wide: Within an earlier analysis, most TCR beta V segments proved productive either about 90% or about 30% of the time.

PCR was performed using 60 Vbeta and 13 Jbeta primers. In the source study's methods: Approximately 11 million of 75 million to 85 million unique TCR beta chains were shared, per a later count. Here immunoSEQ multiplex PCR was the method, and the copy in TCRdb shows in-frame clones only, minus some. The DNA gave D and trimming, while V, J and clone size come from that table. The repertoire includes 100,000 or so clones, about 80% of them detected once, and about 2.2% sits in the top ten. This receptor was obtained from a man aged 25-45 years in good health and CMV-seronegative. The specimen was PBMCs. The chain couples TRBV11-2 to TRBJ2-5, with 10 nucleotides matching TRBD1. CDR3 sequence: CASSLGTGVQETQYF. The CDR3 DNA sequence: TGTGCCAGCAGCTTGGGGACAGGGGTCCAAGAGACCCAGTACTTC.